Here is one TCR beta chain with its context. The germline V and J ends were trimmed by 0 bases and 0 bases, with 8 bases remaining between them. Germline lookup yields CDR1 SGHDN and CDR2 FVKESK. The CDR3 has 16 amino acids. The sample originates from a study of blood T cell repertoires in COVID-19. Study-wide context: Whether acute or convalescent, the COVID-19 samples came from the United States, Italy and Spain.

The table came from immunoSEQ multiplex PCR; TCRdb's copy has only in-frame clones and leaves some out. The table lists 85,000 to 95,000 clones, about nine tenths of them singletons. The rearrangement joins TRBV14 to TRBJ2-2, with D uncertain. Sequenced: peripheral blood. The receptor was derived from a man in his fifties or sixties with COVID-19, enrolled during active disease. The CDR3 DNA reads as TGTGCCAGCAGCCAAGAAGGCGGAGCGAACACCGGGGAGCTGTTTTTT. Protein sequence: CASSQEGGANTGELFF.